What follows are 6 T cell receptor beta chains derived from one specimen sequenced in a study of blood T cell repertoires in COVID-19. Produced via immunoSEQ multiplex PCR; TCRdb's table is partial and in-frame only. This table holds roughly 100,000 clones, 75% to 90% found once. The sequencing sample was made of peripheral blood. The receptors shown here come from a woman aged 70 to 79 with active or convalescent COVID-19.

The V and J genes are TRBV5-1 and TRBJ1-2, with 7 bases identical to TRBD1. The germline CDR1 and CDR2 sequences are SGHRS and YFSETQ. With 4 bases clipped from V and 6 bases from J, the junction kept 6 bases outside the gene matches. The length of the CDR3 is 13 residues. The CDR3 region has the DNA TGCGCCAGCAGCATGACAGGGCCTAATGGCTACACCTTC. Encoded protein: CASSMTGPNGYTF.

V is TRBV20-1 and J is TRBJ1-2, with D unclear. V was trimmed by 4 bases and J by 4 bases, leaving 4 bases between them. Germline V gene lookup returns CDR1 DFQATT and CDR2 SNEGSKA (reference sequence). This CDR3 spans 10 amino acids. Here the CDR3 DNA reads TGCAGTGCTACAGGCTATGGCTACACCTTC. This translates into CSATGYGYTF.

The chain recombines TRBV5-4 with TRBJ2-1; 9 bases agree with TRBD2. CDR1 and CDR2 (germline): SGHNT, YYREEE (reference sequence). The J segment lost 16 bases and the V segment lost 4 bases, leaving 9 bases of the junction unmatched. This CDR3 region has 12 residues. DNA of the CDR3: TGTGCCAGCAGCGGACCCGGACTAGCGCAATTCTTC. Translation: CASSGPGLAQFF. Looking up the rest from reference TRBV5-4 and TRBJ2-1 gives the full variable domain: ETGVTQSPTHLIKTRGQQVTLRCSSQSGHNTVSWYQQALGQGPQFIFQYYREEENGRGNFPPRFSGLQFPNYSSELNVNALELDDSALYLCASSGPGLAQFFGPGTRLTVL.

The V gene is TRBV20-1, the J gene TRBJ2-3, with 12 bases aligning to TRBD2. Germline V lookup: CDR1 DFQATT, CDR2 SNEGSKA (reference sequence). The length of the CDR3 is 15 residues. V lost 3 bases, J lost 3 bases, and 4 bases stayed unmatched. The CDR3 DNA sequence: TGCAGTGCTAGTGTAGGGACTAGCGGGACAGATACGCAGTATTTT. This codes for CSASVGTSGTDTQYF.

A single count supports this clone. The V call is TRBV15, the J call TRBJ2-1, with 9 bases aligning to TRBD1. The CDR3 length is 17 residues. V gave up 0 bases and J gave up 3 bases; unmatched junction bases: 6. The V gene's germline CDR1 is LNHNV and CDR2 YYDKDF (reference sequence). The CDR3 spells CATSRDPDRGYYNEQFF. The CDR3 DNA reads TGTGCCACCAGCAGAGATCCGGACAGGGGATACTACAATGAGCAGTTCTTC.

The V call is TRBV19, the J call TRBJ2-5; 11 nucleotides match TRBD2. This CDR3 comprises 14 residues. V lost 4 bases and J lost 5; bases outside the gene matches: 3. Germline CDR1 is LNHDA and CDR2 is SQIVND (reference sequence). The CDR3 DNA follows: TGTGCCAGTAGTACGACTAGCGGGATTGAGACCCAGTACTTC. It is translated as CASSTTSGIETQYF.